This T cell receptor (beta chain) was recorded in a study of blood T cell repertoires in COVID-19. Study in general: COVID-19 samples, acute and convalescent, were from the United States, Italy and Spain. T cells, B-cell-depleted T cells, or PBMCs supplied cDNA or gDNA.

Trimming removed 5 bases from V and 7 bases from J, with 14 bases in between. This CDR3 comprises 13 residues. Per the study methods: Estimates of nucleated cell counts were drawn from the amplification of reference gene primers. Repertoires were generated with immunoSEQ multiplex PCR, while TCRdb's copy carries only in-frame clones and drops some. The V and J calls and clone size were taken over from that table, and D and trimming were inferred from the DNA. The data show about 140,000 clones, approximately 80% seen once. The clonotype was recovered from a woman in her sixties with acute or convalescent COVID-19. J is TRBJ2-5 and V is TRBV12-3 or TRBV12-4; D is perhaps TRBD1 (5 bases). Sample: peripheral blood. CDR3: CASSVVGEGTQYF. The DNA of the CDR3 is TGTGCCAGCAGTGTTGTAGGGGAAGGGACCCAGTACTTC.